This T cell receptor beta chain stems from a study of human T cells and chemical hapten exposure. Time point denoted: pre-sensitization, week 0. Treatment in this sample: therapeutic diphenylcyclopropenone sensitization with weekly scalp DPC. This clonotype has a handful of counts. What it binds is unknown. Study results and caveats: Expanded TCRs made up significantly more big CDR3 similarity clusters than controls did. There was alopecia in the donors, so their immune response may differ from that of healthy people.

TCRdb independently ran MiXCR on the RACE reads; one entry per CDR3 protein. Of around 120,000 distinct CDR3 sequences in the sample, approximately 15% were seen once. Germline loops: CDR1 SNHLY, CDR2 FYNNEI. V was pared by 8 bases and J by 2 bases, with 8 bases of the junction left unmatched. This CDR3 has 15 amino acids. The sequence derives from a woman younger than 35 with alopecia areata. Some clones in this sample may be carry-over from other donors' samples. The rearrangement joins TRBV2 to TRBJ2-5; 10 bases align to TRBD2. The material sequenced was whole blood, taken in connection with sensitization to the hapten diphenylcyclopropenone (DPC). This CDR3 is CASLKASGGQETQYF. CDR3 nucleotide sequence: TGTGCCAGCCTCAAGGCTAGCGGGGGACAAGAGACCCAGTACTTC.